This T cell receptor beta chain stems from a study of spatial heterogeneity in lung cancer. Sample share makes this clonotype medium-sized. This beta chain slipped into a library made for alpha chains as a stray read, so its size is not meaningful. V shed 0 bases and J 8 bases; nucleotides not matched to a gene: 8. Per the germline V gene, CDR1 is MNHEY and CDR2 is SVGAGI. This CDR3 has 16 amino acids. Specified time point: sample taken at primary tumor resection. Whole RNA, isolated from tumor, nontumor lung or frozen PBMC, was sequenced without prior sorting. TCRdb reprocessed the 5' RACE reads via MiXCR and lists one record per CDR3 protein. The sample gives around 14,000 distinct CDR3 sequences, roughly 4% of which show up once; 9.8% is in the top ten.

The TCR sequence derives from a male donor with early-stage non-small cell lung cancer. This chain links TRBV6-5 with TRBJ2-1, with 9 bases matching TRBD2. The sequencing used normal lung tissue next to the tumor, collected at surgery. The CDR3 here is CASSYSRREGPDEQFF. CDR3 DNA: TGTGCCAGCAGTTACTCGAGGCGGGAGGGCCCCGATGAGCAGTTCTTC.